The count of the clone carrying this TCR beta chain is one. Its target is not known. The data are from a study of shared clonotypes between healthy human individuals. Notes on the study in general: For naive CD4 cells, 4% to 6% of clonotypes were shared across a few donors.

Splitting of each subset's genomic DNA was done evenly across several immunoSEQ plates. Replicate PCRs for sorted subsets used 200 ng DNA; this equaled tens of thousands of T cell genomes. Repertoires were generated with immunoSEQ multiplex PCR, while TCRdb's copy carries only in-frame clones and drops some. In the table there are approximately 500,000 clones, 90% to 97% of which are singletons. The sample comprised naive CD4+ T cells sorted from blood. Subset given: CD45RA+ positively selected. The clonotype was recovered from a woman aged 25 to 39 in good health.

For the CDR3, the DNA is TGTGCCAGCAGTCGGGAGGGCAATTCACCCCTCCACTTT. It codes for CASSREGNSPLHF. This sequence joins TRBV28 and TRBJ1-6; D unresolved. Trimming removed 5 bases from V and 7 bases from J, with 9 bases in between. The germline V gene encodes CDR1 MDHEN and CDR2 SYDVKM. CDR3 length: 13 residues. Filled out from reference TRBV28 and TRBJ1-6, the complete variable domain reads DVKVTQSSRYLVKRTGEKVFLECVQDMDHENMFWYRQDPGLGLRLIYFSYDVKMKEKGDIPEGYSVSREKKERFSLILESASTNQTSMYLCASSREGNSPLHFGNGTRLTVT.